These T cell receptor beta chains were read from a single sample in a study of shared clonotypes between healthy human individuals. Generated by immunoSEQ multiplex PCR, the TCRdb table keeps only in-frame clones and is missing some. The table shows roughly 500,000 clones, with more than 75% occurring only once. What was sequenced was PBMCs. Every receptor here comes from a woman between 35 and 50 years old in good health. Some clones in this sample may be carry-over from other donors' samples. The CDR3 runs from the conserved cysteine through the conserved F or W. A D gene is named only where the DNA matches it firmly. For some rows the clone size is stated as once, few or many, or as a class when expanded; others skip it.

-	-	TRBV10-2	TRBJ1-6	TGCGCCAGCAGACAGAGCTCCTATAATTCACCCCTCCACTTT	CASRQSSYNSPLHF
-	-	TRBV15	TRBJ1-4	TGTGCCACCAGCAGAGGGGGGTCCTTAAACCCGTGGCTGTTTTTT	CATSRGGSLNPWLFF
-	-	TRBV10-3	TRBJ1-2	TGTGCCATCAGCGAGCAGGGTGGCCGTGGCTACACCTTC	CAISEQGGRGYTF
TRBD1	-	TRBV5-1	TRBJ2-7	TGCGCCAGCAGCCCCGGGACAGGGGGCAGTAAAAACGAGCAGTACTTC	CASSPGTGGSKNEQYF
-	-	TRBV12-5	TRBJ2-2	TGTGCTAGTGGTTTGGTACTAGGCCAGGGGAACACCGGGGAGCTGTTTTTT	CASGLVLGQGNTGELFF
TRBD2	-	TRBV7-2	TRBJ2-7	TGTGCCAGCAGCTTGGACAGATTGGCGGGAGGAGAGCAGTACTTC	CASSLDRLAGGEQYF
-	-	TRBV7-3	TRBJ2-3	TGTGCCAGCAGCAAAACCACAGATACGCAGTATTTT	CASSKTTDTQYF
-	few	TRBV11-2	TRBJ2-7	TGTGCCAGCAGCTTCCAGACCGGCGGTAGCTCCTACGAGCAGTACTTC	CASSFQTGGSSYEQYF
-	-	TRBV11-2	TRBJ2-2	TGTGCCAGCAGCTTAGATCGGAGGGAGCTGTTTTTT	CASSLDRRELFF
-	few	TRBV5-4	TRBJ2-2	TGTGCCAGCAGCTGGGAAGGGGGTGGCACCGGGGAGCTGTTTTTT	CASSWEGGGTGELFF